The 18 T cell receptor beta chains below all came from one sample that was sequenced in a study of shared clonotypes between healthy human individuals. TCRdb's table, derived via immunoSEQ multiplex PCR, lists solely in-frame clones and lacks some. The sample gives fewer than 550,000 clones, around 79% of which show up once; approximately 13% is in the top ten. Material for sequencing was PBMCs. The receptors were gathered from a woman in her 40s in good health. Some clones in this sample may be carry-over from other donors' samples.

The CDR3 sequence is CASSLAAGASYEQYF. CDR3 bases: TGTGCCAGCAGTTTAGCAGCGGGAGCTTCGTACGAGCAGTACTTC. The chain couples TRBV28 to TRBJ2-7; 8 nucleotides align to TRBD2. The V gene's germline CDR1 is MDHEN and CDR2 SYDVKM. Trimming took 2 bases from V and 4 from J; bases not matched to a gene: 7. This CDR3 spans 15 amino acids.

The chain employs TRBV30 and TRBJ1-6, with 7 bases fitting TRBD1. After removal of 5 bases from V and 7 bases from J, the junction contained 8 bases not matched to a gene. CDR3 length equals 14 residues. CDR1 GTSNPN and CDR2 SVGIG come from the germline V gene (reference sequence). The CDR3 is CAWDDLTGNSPLHF. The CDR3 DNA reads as TGTGCCTGGGATGACCTGACAGGGAATTCACCCCTCCACTTT. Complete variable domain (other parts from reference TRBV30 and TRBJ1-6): SQTIHQWPATLVQPVGSPLSLECTVEGTSNPNLYWYRQAAGRGLQLLFYSVGIGQISSEVPQNLSASRPQDRQFILSSKKLLLSDSGFYLCAWDDLTGNSPLHFGNGTRLTVT.

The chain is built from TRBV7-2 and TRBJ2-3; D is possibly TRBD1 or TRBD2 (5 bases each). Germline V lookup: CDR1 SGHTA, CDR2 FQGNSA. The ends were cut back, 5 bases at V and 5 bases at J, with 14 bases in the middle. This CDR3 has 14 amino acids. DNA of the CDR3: TGTGCCAGCAGCCCGGGGACGGGCGGAGATACGCAGTATTTT. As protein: CASSPGTGGDTQYF. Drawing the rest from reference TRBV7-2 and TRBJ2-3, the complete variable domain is GAGVSQSPSNKVTEKGKDVELRCDPISGHTALYWYRQSLGQGLEFLIYFQGNSAPDKSGLPSDRFSAERTGGSVSTLTIQRTQQEDSAVYLCASSPGTGGDTQYFGPGTRLTVL.

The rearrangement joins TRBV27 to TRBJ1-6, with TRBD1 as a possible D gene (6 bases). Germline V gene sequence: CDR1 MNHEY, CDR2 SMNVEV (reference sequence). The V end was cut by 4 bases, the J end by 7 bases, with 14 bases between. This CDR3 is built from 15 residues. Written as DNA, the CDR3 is TGTGCCAGCAGTTGGGCCAGGACAGAAAATTCACCCCTCCACTTT. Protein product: CASSWARTENSPLHF.

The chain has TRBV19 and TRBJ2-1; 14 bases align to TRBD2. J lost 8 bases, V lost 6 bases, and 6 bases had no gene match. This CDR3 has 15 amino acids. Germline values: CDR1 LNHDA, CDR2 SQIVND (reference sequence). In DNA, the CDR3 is TGTGCCAGTAGAACCGGGACTAGCGGGAGTCATGAGCAGTTCTTC. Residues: CASRTGTSGSHEQFF.

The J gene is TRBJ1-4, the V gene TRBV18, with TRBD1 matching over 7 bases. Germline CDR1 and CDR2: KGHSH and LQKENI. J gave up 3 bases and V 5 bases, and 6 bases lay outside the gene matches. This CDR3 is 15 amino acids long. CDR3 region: CASSTQGTANEKLFF. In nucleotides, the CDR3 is TGTGCCAGCTCAACACAGGGGACAGCTAATGAAAAACTGTTTTTT. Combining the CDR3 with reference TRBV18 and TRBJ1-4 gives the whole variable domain NAGVMQNPRHLVRRRGQEARLRCSPMKGHSHVYWYRQLPEEGLKFMVYLQKENIIDESGMPKERFSAEFPKEGPSILRIQQVVRGDSAAYFCASSTQGTANEKLFFGSGTQLSVL.

The CDR3 here is CASSLSGGLAGGPVDEQYF. The CDR3 coding sequence is TGCGCCAGCAGCCTCAGTGGGGGACTAGCGGGAGGGCCAGTAGACGAGCAGTACTTC. The genes are TRBV4-1 and TRBJ2-7, with 16 bases identical to TRBD2. The CDR3 sequence is 19 residues long. CDR1 and CDR2 from the germline V gene are MGHRA and YSYEKL. Trimming removed 4 bases from V and 5 bases from J; junction bases left unmatched: 14.

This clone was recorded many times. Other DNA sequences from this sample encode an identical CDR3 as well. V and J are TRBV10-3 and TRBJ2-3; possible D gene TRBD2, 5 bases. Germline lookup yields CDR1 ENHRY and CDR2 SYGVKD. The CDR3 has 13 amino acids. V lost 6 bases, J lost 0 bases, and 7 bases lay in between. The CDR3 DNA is TGTGCCATCAGCCGGGGTAGCACAGATACGCAGTATTTT. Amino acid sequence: CAISRGSTDTQYF.

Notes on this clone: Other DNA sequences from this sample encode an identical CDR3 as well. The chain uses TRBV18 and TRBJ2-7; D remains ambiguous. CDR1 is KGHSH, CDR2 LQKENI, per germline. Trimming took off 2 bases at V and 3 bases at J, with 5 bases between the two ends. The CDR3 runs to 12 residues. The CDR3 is CASSPTGYEQYF. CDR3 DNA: TGTGCCAGCTCACCAACGGGCTACGAGCAGTACTTC.

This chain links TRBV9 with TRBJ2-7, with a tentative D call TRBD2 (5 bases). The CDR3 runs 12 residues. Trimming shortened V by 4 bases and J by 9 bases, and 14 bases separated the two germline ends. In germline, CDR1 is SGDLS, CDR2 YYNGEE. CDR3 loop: CASSPADSPQYF. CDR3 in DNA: TGTGCCAGCAGCCCAGCGGACTCCCCGCAGTACTTC.

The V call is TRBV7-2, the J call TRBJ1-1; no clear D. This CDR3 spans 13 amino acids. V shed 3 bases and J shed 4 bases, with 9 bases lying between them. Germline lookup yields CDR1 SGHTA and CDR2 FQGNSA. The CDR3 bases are TGTGCCAGCAGCTTCGGCCTAGCCACTGAAGCTTTCTTT. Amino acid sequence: CASSFGLATEAFF. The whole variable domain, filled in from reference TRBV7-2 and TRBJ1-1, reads GAGVSQSPSNKVTEKGKDVELRCDPISGHTALYWYRQSLGQGLEFLIYFQGNSAPDKSGLPSDRFSAERTGGSVSTLTIQRTQQEDSAVYLCASSFGLATEAFFGQGTRLTVV.

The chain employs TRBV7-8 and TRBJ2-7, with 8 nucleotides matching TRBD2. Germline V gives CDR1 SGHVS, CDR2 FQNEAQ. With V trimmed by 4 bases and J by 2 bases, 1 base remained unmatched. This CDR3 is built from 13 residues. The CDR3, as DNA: TGTGCCAGCAGCTCCGGGAGGGCCTACGAGCAGTACTTC. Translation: CASSSGRAYEQYF.

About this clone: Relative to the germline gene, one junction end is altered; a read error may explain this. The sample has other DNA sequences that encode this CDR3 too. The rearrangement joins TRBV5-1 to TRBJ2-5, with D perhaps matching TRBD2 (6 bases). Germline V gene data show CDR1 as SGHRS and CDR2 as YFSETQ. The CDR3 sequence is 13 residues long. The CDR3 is CASSPGSQETQYF. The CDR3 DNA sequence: TGCGCTAGCAGCCCCGGGAGCCAAGAGACCCAGTACTTC.

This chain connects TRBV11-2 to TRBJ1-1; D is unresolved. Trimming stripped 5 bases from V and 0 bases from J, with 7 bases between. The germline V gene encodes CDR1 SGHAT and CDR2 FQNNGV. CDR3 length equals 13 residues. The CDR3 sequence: CASSARMNTEAFF. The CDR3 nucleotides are TGTGCCAGCAGCGCCCGAATGAACACTGAAGCTTTCTTT.

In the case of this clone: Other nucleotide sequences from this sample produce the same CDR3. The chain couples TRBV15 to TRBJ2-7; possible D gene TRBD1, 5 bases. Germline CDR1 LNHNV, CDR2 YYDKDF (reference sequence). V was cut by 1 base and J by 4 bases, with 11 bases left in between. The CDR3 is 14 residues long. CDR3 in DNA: TGTGCCACCAGCAGAGCAGGGCCCATATACGAGCAGTACTTC. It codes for CATSRAGPIYEQYF.

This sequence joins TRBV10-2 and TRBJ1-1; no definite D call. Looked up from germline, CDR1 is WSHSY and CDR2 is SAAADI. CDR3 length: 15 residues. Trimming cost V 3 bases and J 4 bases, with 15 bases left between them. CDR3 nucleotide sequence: TGCGCCAGCAGTGATCAGGCAGGCCTGGGCACTGAAGCTTTCTTT. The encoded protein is CASSDQAGLGTEAFF.

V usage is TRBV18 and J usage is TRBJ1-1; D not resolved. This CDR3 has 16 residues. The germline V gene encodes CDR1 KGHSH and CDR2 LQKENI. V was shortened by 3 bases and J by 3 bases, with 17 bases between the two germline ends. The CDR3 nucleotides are TGTGCCAGCTCACCCACTAGAGTGTTCCCGGACACTGAAGCTTTCTTT. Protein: CASSPTRVFPDTEAFF.

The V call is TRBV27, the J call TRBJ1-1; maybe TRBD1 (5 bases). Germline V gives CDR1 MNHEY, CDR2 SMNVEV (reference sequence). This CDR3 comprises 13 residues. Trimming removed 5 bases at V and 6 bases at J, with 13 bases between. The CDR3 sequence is CASSATVSAEAFF. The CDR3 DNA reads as TGTGCCAGCAGTGCGACAGTTAGCGCTGAAGCTTTCTTT.